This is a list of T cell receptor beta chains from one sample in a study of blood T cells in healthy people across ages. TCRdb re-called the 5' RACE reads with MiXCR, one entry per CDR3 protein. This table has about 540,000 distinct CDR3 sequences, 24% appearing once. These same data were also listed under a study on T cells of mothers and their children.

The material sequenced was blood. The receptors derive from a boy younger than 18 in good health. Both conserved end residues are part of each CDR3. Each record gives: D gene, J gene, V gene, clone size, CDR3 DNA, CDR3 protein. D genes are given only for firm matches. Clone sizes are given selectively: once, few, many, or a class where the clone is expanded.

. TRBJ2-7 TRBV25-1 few TGTGCCAGCAGTGCAGGGTATGGTCGGTACTTC CASSAGYGRYF
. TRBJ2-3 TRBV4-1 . TGCGCCAGCAGCTTAGGGGCGGGGACTCCGCAGTATTTT CASSLGAGTPQYF
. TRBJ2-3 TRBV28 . TGTGCCAGCAGTTCCCGACTACCTAGCACAGATACGCAGTATTTT CASSSRLPSTDTQYF
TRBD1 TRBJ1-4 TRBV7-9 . TGTGCCAGCAGCCTACAGGGGCACGTTAATGAAAAACTGTTTTTT CASSLQGHVNEKLFF
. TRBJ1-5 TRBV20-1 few TGCAGTGCTAGAGTGCACAGGGCCCAGCCCCAGCATTTT CSARVHRAQPQHF
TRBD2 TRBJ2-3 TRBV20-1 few TGCAGTGCTAGAGATATCGGACTAGCGGGGGGGCATAGTCCAGATACGCAGTATTTT CSARDIGLAGGHSPDTQYF
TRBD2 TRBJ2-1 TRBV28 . TGTGCCAGCAGTTTTGGTTTGGGGGGGGAGCAGTTCTTC CASSFGLGGEQFF
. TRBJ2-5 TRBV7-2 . TGTGCCAGCAGCTTCCGGGCGGGAGGACAGGTGAAGACCCAGTACTTC CASSFRAGGQVKTQYF
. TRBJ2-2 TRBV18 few TGTGCCAGCTCACCACTTCCTACGAACACCGGGGAGCTGTTTTTT CASSPLPTNTGELFF
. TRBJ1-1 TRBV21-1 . TGTGCCAGCAGCCCCGAAGGTGGGACAGGGAGCCCTGAGACTGAAGCTTTCTTT CASSPEGGTGSPETEAFF
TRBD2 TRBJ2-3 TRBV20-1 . TGCAGTGCTAGGAGTTACGGACTAGCGGCGCGCAGGGATACGCAGTATTTT CSARSYGLAARRDTQYF
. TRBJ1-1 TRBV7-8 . TGTGCCAGCAGCTTAGCGCGTACAAACGGGAACACTGAAGCTTTCTTT CASSLARTNGNTEAFF
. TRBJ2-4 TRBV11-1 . TGTGCCAGCAGCTTAGGCCCAATGCGGACAGACCACAAAAACATTCAGTACTTC CASSLGPMRTDHKNIQYF
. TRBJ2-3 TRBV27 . TGTGCCAGCAGCACACCCGGGGGGCCTCTCGCAGATACGCAGTATTTT CASSTPGGPLADTQYF
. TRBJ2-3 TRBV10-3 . TGTGCCATCAGTGAGTCGTCAGATACGCAGTATTTT CAISESSDTQYF
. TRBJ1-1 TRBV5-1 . TGCGCCAGCAGCCCGGACAGTAACACTGAAGCTTTCTTT CASSPDSNTEAFF
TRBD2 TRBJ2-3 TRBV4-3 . TGCGCCAGCAGCCAAGCACGGGGGGGGACAGATACGCAGTATTTT CASSQARGGTDTQYF
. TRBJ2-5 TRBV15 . TGTGCCACCAGCAGAGAAAGTTCGGAGACCCAGTACTTC CATSRESSETQYF
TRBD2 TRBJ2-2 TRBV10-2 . TGCGCCAGCAGAGGGGCCGGGACTAGCGGGAGGGCCTCAAACACCGGGGAGCTGTTTTTT CASRGAGTSGRASNTGELFF
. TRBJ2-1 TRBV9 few TGTGCCAGCAGCGTAGCGGACTTCCTGAATGAGCAGTTCTTC CASSVADFLNEQFF
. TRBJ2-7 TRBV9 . TGTGCCAGCAGCGTGTCAGGAGGCAGTGTAGGCGAGCAGTACTTC CASSVSGGSVGEQYF
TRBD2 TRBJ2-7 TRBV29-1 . TGCAGCGTTGAAGAACTACTAGCGGGGGAGAGGTGGGAGCAGTACTTC CSVEELLAGERWEQYF
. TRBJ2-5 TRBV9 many TGTGCCAGCAGCGTAGTGGAGGGAGGGACCCAGTACTTC CASSVVEGGTQYF
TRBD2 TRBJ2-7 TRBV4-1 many TGCGCCAGCAGCCAAGTGATAGCGGGAACATCCTACGAGCAGTACTTC CASSQVIAGTSYEQYF
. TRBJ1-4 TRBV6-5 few TGTGCCAGCAGTTCGAAAGTCGGGGGCAGGAATGAAAAACTGTTTTTT CASSSKVGGRNEKLFF